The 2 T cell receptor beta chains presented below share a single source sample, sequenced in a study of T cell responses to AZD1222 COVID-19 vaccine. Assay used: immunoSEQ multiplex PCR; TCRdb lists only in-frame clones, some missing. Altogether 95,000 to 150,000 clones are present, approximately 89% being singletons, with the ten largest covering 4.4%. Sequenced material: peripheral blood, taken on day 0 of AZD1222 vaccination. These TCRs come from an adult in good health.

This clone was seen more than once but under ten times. CDR3 DNA: TGTGCCAGCAGCTCTAGACGTACAATCTACCCCGGGGCCAACGTCCTGACTTTC. Translating gives CASSSRRTIYPGANVLTF. The genes are TRBV5-5 and TRBJ2-6; D is unclear. The ends were cut back, 3 bases at V and 4 bases at J, with 20 bases in the middle. The CDR3 consists of 18 residues. Germline values: CDR1 SGHKS, CDR2 YYEKEE (reference sequence).

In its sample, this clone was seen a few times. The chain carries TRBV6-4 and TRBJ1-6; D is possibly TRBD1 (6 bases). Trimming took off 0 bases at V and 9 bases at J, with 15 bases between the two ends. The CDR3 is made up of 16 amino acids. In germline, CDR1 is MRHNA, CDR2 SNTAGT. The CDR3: CASSDSVGDKPSPLHF. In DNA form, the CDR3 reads TGTGCCAGCAGTGACTCAGTCGGGGACAAACCTTCACCCCTCCACTTT.